These 21 T cell receptor beta chains came from one sample sequenced in a study of shared clonotypes between healthy human individuals. Sequenced by immunoSEQ multiplex PCR; TCRdb stores in-frame clones only, minus some. Of some 1.5 million clones listed, 95% to 99% are singletons. Sequencing input: naive CD4+ T cells sorted from blood. Sample subset: CD45RA+ positively selected. The receptors here all came from a man aged 25-45 years in good health.

This clone has a single count. The V and J genes are TRBV28 and TRBJ1-5; D may be TRBD1 (5 bases). CDR3 length: 16 residues. Trimming left V 3 bases short and J 1 base short, with 13 bases between. Germline lookup yields CDR1 MDHEN and CDR2 SYDVKM. In DNA, the CDR3 is TGTGCCAGCAGTTTTATCGACAGATCAAGCAATCAGCCCCAGCATTTT. This sequence encodes CASSFIDRSSNQPQHF.

V and J are TRBV29-1 and TRBJ2-1; D is uncertain. Per the germline V gene, CDR1 is SQVTM and CDR2 is ANQGSEA. Trimming removed 3 bases from V and 4 bases from J, with 10 bases in between. There are 13 residues in the CDR3. The CDR3: CSVDVGKYNEQFF. The CDR3 DNA is TGCAGCGTTGATGTGGGGAAGTACAATGAGCAGTTCTTC.

The chain carries TRBV7-7 and TRBJ2-3; the D gene is possibly TRBD1 (6 bases). The V gene's germline CDR1 is SSHAT and CDR2 FNYEAQ (reference sequence). V was trimmed by 1 base and J by 6 bases, leaving 11 bases between them. The CDR3 consists of 14 residues. The CDR3 is CASSLDRDTDTQYF. The CDR3 nucleotides read TGTGCCAGCAGCTTAGACAGGGATACGGATACGCAGTATTTT.

This clone was recorded only once. The chain uses TRBV2 and TRBJ2-7; 11 bases fit TRBD2. Germline V gene data show CDR1 as SNHLY and CDR2 as FYNNEI. Trimming removed 4 bases from V and 4 bases from J; junction bases left unmatched: 9. The CDR3 loop spans 16 amino acids. CDR3 in DNA: TGTGCCAGCAGTGCCCTTAGCGGGAGGGCCGGGTACGAGCAGTACTTC. Residues: CASSALSGRAGYEQYF.

The rearrangement uses TRBV18 and TRBJ1-5, with TRBD1 matching 12 bases. The germline gives CDR1 KGHSH, CDR2 LQKENI. V gave up 0 bases and J gave up 6 bases; unmatched junction bases: 3. The CDR3 has 16 amino acids. The chain's CDR3 is CASSPPGTGGTQPQHF. The DNA of the CDR3 is TGTGCCAGCTCACCACCAGGGACAGGGGGCACTCAGCCCCAGCATTTT.

Note on this clone: The same CDR3 can be traced to other DNA sequences in this sample. The rearrangement uses TRBV30 and TRBJ2-7; D is tentatively TRBD1 or TRBD2 (6 bases each). CDR1 and CDR2 (germline): GTSNPN, SVGIG (reference sequence). Trimming left V 0 bases short and J 0 bases short, with 9 bases between. The CDR3 contains 14 residues. As DNA, the CDR3 is TGTGCCTGGAGTGTAGGGGGGAGCTCCTACGAGCAGTACTTC. Amino acids: CAWSVGGSSYEQYF.

The chain is built from TRBV13 and TRBJ2-1; 12 positions match TRBD2. V dropped 11 bases and J dropped 0; count of bases not matched to a gene: 14. From germline, CDR1 is PRHDT and CDR2 FYEKMQ (reference sequence). CDR3 length equals 18 residues. Written as DNA, the CDR3 is TGTGCCGGCGGGACTAGCGGGCGAAGGATAAGCTCCTACAATGAGCAGTTCTTC. Translated, it gives CAGGTSGRRISSYNEQFF.

This clone is a singleton in its sample. The chain joins TRBV4-3 to TRBJ1-5; 7 bases match TRBD1. Germline V CDR1 and CDR2: LGHNA, YSLEER. This CDR3 has 15 residues. Losses at the gene ends were 0 bases for V and 4 bases for J; bases not matched to a gene: 3. The CDR3 coding sequence is TGCGCCAGCAGCCAAGACTCACAGGGGAATCAGCCCCAGCATTTT. Its translation is CASSQDSQGNQPQHF.

The V and J genes are TRBV7-9 and TRBJ2-5; D uncertain. Germline V gives CDR1 SEHNR, CDR2 FQNEAQ (reference sequence). This CDR3 is 14 amino acids long. The ends were cut back, 5 bases at V and 2 bases at J, with 12 bases in the middle. Here the CDR3 reads CASSPRTLQETQYF. CDR3 DNA sequence: TGTGCCAGCAGCCCCCGGACGTTGCAAGAGACCCAGTACTTC.

This chain links TRBV19 with TRBJ1-5; D is possibly TRBD1 (5 bases). The ends were cut back, 5 bases at V and 6 bases at J, with 8 bases in the middle. The CDR3 loop spans 12 amino acids. Germline lookup yields CDR1 LNHDA and CDR2 SQIVND (reference sequence). The CDR3 loop is CASSVDTQPQHF. In DNA, the CDR3 is TGTGCCAGTAGTGTGGACACTCAGCCCCAGCATTTT.

The rearrangement joins TRBV27 to TRBJ2-3, with TRBD2 matching 7 bases. Germline CDR1 reads MNHEY; CDR2 reads SMNVEV (reference sequence). With 3 bases clipped from V and 4 bases from J, the junction kept 7 bases outside the gene matches. The CDR3 spans 15 residues. CDR3 sequence reads: CASSFLLARADTQYF. The CDR3, as DNA: TGTGCCAGCAGTTTCCTACTAGCGCGCGCAGATACGCAGTATTTT.

The chain couples TRBV7-9 to TRBJ2-1, with TRBD2 matching 9 bases. Germline assignment: CDR1 SEHNR and CDR2 FQNEAQ (reference sequence). Trimming at V came to 1 base and at J to 3 bases, leaving 13 bases not matched to a gene. This CDR3 region has 19 residues. The CDR3 protein is CASSLGGGAAGGLYNEQFF. The CDR3 DNA reads as TGTGCCAGCAGCTTAGGGGGTGGTGCAGCGGGAGGACTCTACAATGAGCAGTTCTTC. Together with reference TRBV7-9 and TRBJ2-1, the CDR3 gives the full variable domain: DTGVSQNPRHKITKRGQNVTFRCDPISEHNRLYWYRQTLGQGPEFLTYFQNEAQLEKSRLLSDRFSAERPKGSFSTLEIQRTEQGDSAMYLCASSLGGGAAGGLYNEQFFGPGTRLTVL.

As for this clone: Other DNA sequences in the same sample also yield this CDR3. CDR3 sequence: CASSLAVGSYEQYF. CDR3 DNA: TGTGCCAGCAGCTTAGCTGTAGGGTCCTACGAGCAGTACTTC. J is TRBJ2-7 and V is TRBV7-2; unclear D gene. From germline, CDR1 is SGHTA and CDR2 FQGNSA. The CDR3 covers 14 residues. V lost 0 bases, J lost 1 base, and 7 bases lay in between.

The chain employs TRBV27 and TRBJ2-3, with D hard to call. V lost 3 bases, J lost 2 bases, and 12 bases lay in between. CDR3 length equals 15 residues. Germline values: CDR1 MNHEY, CDR2 SMNVEV (reference sequence). The CDR3 sequence is CASSFDFAYTDTQYF. The CDR3 bases are TGTGCCAGCAGTTTTGACTTCGCCTACACAGATACGCAGTATTTT.

Concerning this clone itself: The sample contains more than one DNA sequence encoding this CDR3. The chain has TRBV18 and TRBJ2-5, with no clear D. The germline V gene encodes CDR1 KGHSH and CDR2 LQKENI. V gave up 3 bases and J gave up 2 bases, with 7 bases separating them. The CDR3 covers 13 residues. The CDR3 reads CASSPSRQETQYF. CDR3 bases: TGTGCCAGCTCACCTAGCAGGCAAGAGACCCAGTACTTC.

The chain carries TRBV20-1 and TRBJ2-7; 8 nucleotides align to TRBD1. Germline loops: CDR1 DFQATT, CDR2 SNEGSKA (reference sequence). J lost 5 bases, V lost 7 bases, and 4 bases had no gene match. The CDR3 extends over 11 amino acids. In DNA form, the CDR3 reads TGCAGTGGGGGACAGGATAACGAGCAGTACTTC. Translation gives CSGGQDNEQYF.

The chain couples TRBV18 to TRBJ2-2, with TRBD2 matching 11 bases. V trimming: 5 bases; J trimming: 4 bases; junction bases outside the gene matches: 6. Germline-derived CDR1 and CDR2 are KGHSH and LQKENI. The CDR3 contains 16 residues. This CDR3 is CASSSTSGRSTGELFF. CDR3 sequence (DNA): TGTGCCAGCTCATCTACTAGCGGGAGAAGCACCGGGGAGCTGTTTTTT.

The chain employs TRBV9 and TRBJ2-5, with 10 bases fitting TRBD2. The CDR3 is 20 residues long. Losses at the gene ends were 3 bases for V and 4 bases for J; bases not matched to a gene: 21. Germline CDR1 reads SGDLS; CDR2 reads YYNGEE. CDR3: CASSGSNEGVVAGGRETQYF. CDR3 in DNA: TGTGCCAGCAGCGGAAGTAATGAGGGGGTTGTAGCGGGAGGTAGAGAGACCCAGTACTTC.

Written as DNA, the CDR3 is TGTGCCAGCAGCAAAGGCCGGGGGCCCACTGAAGCTTTCTTT. Protein sequence: CASSKGRGPTEAFF. The rearrangement uses TRBV11-2 and TRBJ1-1; D is perhaps TRBD1 (6 bases). CDR3 length: 14 residues. Germline CDR1 reads SGHAT; CDR2 reads FQNNGV. V gave up 5 bases and J gave up 4 bases, with 14 bases separating them.

For the CDR3, the DNA is TGTGCCAGCTCACCACCAATGAGGGCCTACGAGCAGTACTTC. Protein sequence: CASSPPMRAYEQYF. This chain uses TRBV18 with TRBJ2-7, with a weak D call TRBD2 (5 bases). The V gene lost 0 bases and the J gene lost 2 bases, with 8 bases spanning the gap. There are 14 residues in the CDR3. Germline values: CDR1 KGHSH, CDR2 LQKENI.

The J gene is TRBJ1-5, the V gene TRBV11-2; 9 bases are shared with TRBD1. CDR3 length: 15 residues. The V and J ends lost 5 bases and 5 bases, in that order; junction bases with no gene match: 7. Germline lookup yields CDR1 SGHAT and CDR2 FQNNGV. Here the CDR3 reads CASSPGTGQHQPQHF. Written as DNA, the CDR3 is TGTGCCAGCAGCCCGGGGACAGGGCAGCATCAGCCCCAGCATTTT.